The sequence of this T cell receptor beta chain was determined in a study of T-cell memory formation after mild COVID-19. This CDR3 spans 13 amino acids. Germline CDR1 is SEHNR and CDR2 is FQNEAQ (reference sequence). Trimming cost V 1 base and J 10 bases, with 11 bases left between them. TCRdb passed the 5' RACE reads through MiXCR, listing each CDR3 protein once. The repertoire holds 150,000 or so distinct CDR3 sequences, about 14% seen once, with roughly an eighth in the top ten. Sequenced input: PBMCs or a T cell subset sorted from them (not recorded which). V usage is TRBV7-9 and J usage is TRBJ2-1, with D unresolved. The sequence derives from an adult woman who had mild COVID-19 (a few samples of this study predate the infection). Cell type and time point are not known. CDR3 sequence: CASSLGFQREQFF. In nucleotides, the CDR3 is TGTGCCAGCAGCTTAGGGTTTCAGCGCGAGCAGTTCTTC.